This T cell receptor beta chain comes out of a study of blood T cell repertoires in COVID-19. Original processing methods: Amplification from reference gene primers served as the basis for estimated nucleated cell counts. Sequenced by immunoSEQ multiplex PCR; TCRdb stores in-frame clones only, minus some. The V and J calls and clone size are taken from that table; D and trimming were inferred from the DNA. The sample records 130,000 to 150,000 clones, 81% being singletons. V lost 4 bases, J lost 2 bases, and 24 bases lay in between. From germline, CDR1 is MNHNS and CDR2 SASEGT. The CDR3 sequence is 19 residues long.

This clonotype was obtained from a human donor in a cohort sampled during active COVID-19. The chain joins TRBV6-1 to TRBJ2-1; TRBD2 is a possible D gene (5 bases). Source material: peripheral blood. CDR3 coding DNA: TGTGCCAGCAGTGCTAAGAGTAGCGCTACCTTAACCACCTACAATGAGCAGTTCTTC. Its translation: CASSAKSSATLTTYNEQFF.